This T cell receptor (beta chain) was recovered during a study of T cells in Graves' hyperthyroidism and ophthalmopathy. Study as a whole: Staff took peripheral blood when the initial diagnosis was made, before any treatment began.

This CDR3 spans 13 amino acids. The V end lost 5 bases, the J end lost 5 bases, and 10 bases lay between the germline ends. Germline V CDR1 and CDR2: SEHNR, FQNEAQ (reference sequence). Hyperthyroidism had been newly diagnosed in patients aged 18 to 65, and its duration was under 2 months. Uncontrolled infection, other autoimmune disease, pregnancy or lactation excluded patients. This clonotype occurred many times. The antigen remains undetermined. It was RNA transcripts that yielded the amplified TCR beta CDR3 regions. HTBI primers drove first-round RT-PCR of the TCR CDR3. TCRdb re-derived calls from the multiplex PCR reads in MiXCR, one entry per CDR3 protein. The repertoire includes around 350,000 distinct CDR3 sequences, about a fifth of them detected once, and 3.5% to 4% sits in the top ten. Notes on the study in general: The blood repertoire included most of the expanded thyroid clonotypes above 0.001.

The source material was blood. The rearrangement links TRBV7-9 to TRBJ1-5; no clear D. The TCR was taken from a young woman with Graves' hyperthyroidism. Here the CDR3 DNA reads TGTGCCAGCAGCCGCGAAAGGGATCAGCCCCAGCATTTT. It is translated as CASSRERDQPQHF.